The rows below give T cell receptor beta chains drawn from one sample of a study of T cells after yellow fever vaccination. TCRdb processed the 5' RACE reads anew with MiXCR; each CDR3 protein has one entry. In the table there are around 530,000 distinct CDR3 sequences, about 17% of which are singletons. This specimen was PBMCs, taken 5 days after the first yellow fever vaccination. Receptors were obtained from a man between 18 and 29 years old who received the YFV17D yellow fever vaccine. Each CDR3 is given with its conserved first and last residue. Each record gives: V gene, D gene, J gene, clone size, CDR3 DNA, CDR3 protein. A D gene is named only where the DNA matches it firmly. Part of the rows lack a size; the others show once, few, many or a class for expanded clones.

V gene: TRBV12-3/TRBV12-4; D gene: .; J gene: TRBJ1-1; clone size: few; CDR3 DNA: TGTGCCAGCAGTTTAGCGACGGCCGGCACTGAAGCTTTCTTT; CDR3 protein: CASSLATAGTEAFF
V gene: TRBV13; D gene: TRBD1; J gene: TRBJ1-1; clone size: few; CDR3 DNA: TGTGCCAGCAGCTTAACACAGGGGGCTGGCAGAAACACTGAAGCTTTCTTT; CDR3 protein: CASSLTQGAGRNTEAFF
V gene: TRBV5-1; D gene: .; J gene: TRBJ2-3; clone size: few; CDR3 DNA: TGCGCCAGCAGCTTGGCTCCTGGTAGAGGCACAGATACGCAGTATTTT; CDR3 protein: CASSLAPGRGTDTQYF
V gene: TRBV29-1; D gene: TRBD2; J gene: TRBJ2-1; clone size: .; CDR3 DNA: TGCAGCGTGAGCGGGGGGGAGAATGAGCAGTTCTTC; CDR3 protein: CSVSGGENEQFF
V gene: TRBV11-1; D gene: TRBD1; J gene: TRBJ2-3; clone size: few; CDR3 DNA: TGTGCCAGCAGCTTAGCCCCACAGGGGGCTGGCACAGATACGCAGTATTTT; CDR3 protein: CASSLAPQGAGTDTQYF
V gene: TRBV5-6; D gene: TRBD1; J gene: TRBJ2-2; clone size: .; CDR3 DNA: TGTGCCAGCAGCCCCGGACAGGTCAGCGGGGAGCTGTTTTTT; CDR3 protein: CASSPGQVSGELFF
V gene: TRBV12-5; D gene: .; J gene: TRBJ2-1; clone size: few; CDR3 DNA: TGTGCTAGTGGTTTCACAGGGTGGAATGAGCAGTTCTTC; CDR3 protein: CASGFTGWNEQFF
V gene: TRBV11-1; D gene: TRBD1; J gene: TRBJ1-2; clone size: few; CDR3 DNA: TGTGCCAGCAGCTCAACCTCTTTGGATGACAGGGTAGAATATGGCTACACCTTC; CDR3 protein: CASSSTSLDDRVEYGYTF
V gene: TRBV6-5; D gene: .; J gene: TRBJ2-7; clone size: few; CDR3 DNA: TGTGCCAGCAGTTACTCCTCCGGAGACGAGGGCGTCCACGAGCAGTACTTC; CDR3 protein: CASSYSSGDEGVHEQYF
V gene: TRBV12-3/TRBV12-4; D gene: TRBD2; J gene: TRBJ2-2; clone size: .; CDR3 DNA: TGTGCCAGCAGACTAGCGGGGGGCCTTACCGGGGAGCTGTTTTTT; CDR3 protein: CASRLAGGLTGELFF
V gene: TRBV10-3; D gene: .; J gene: TRBJ1-5; clone size: .; CDR3 DNA: TGTGCCATCAGTGAGGGTAGCAACAGGCCCCATCAGCCCCAGCATTTT; CDR3 protein: CAISEGSNRPHQPQHF
V gene: TRBV3-1; D gene: TRBD2; J gene: TRBJ2-5; clone size: .; CDR3 DNA: TGTGCCAGCAGCCAAGATACCCCGACTAGCGGGCAAAAAGAGACCCAGTACTTC; CDR3 protein: CASSQDTPTSGQKETQYF
V gene: TRBV27; D gene: TRBD1; J gene: TRBJ1-6; clone size: .; CDR3 DNA: TGTGCCAGCAGGACAGGGGGGAATTCACCCCTCCACTTT; CDR3 protein: CASRTGGNSPLHF
V gene: TRBV7-3; D gene: TRBD2; J gene: TRBJ2-2; clone size: few; CDR3 DNA: TGTGCCAGCGGGCGGGGGGGCATCACCGGGGAGCTGTTTTTT; CDR3 protein: CASGRGGITGELFF
V gene: TRBV5-1; D gene: TRBD1; J gene: TRBJ1-2; clone size: many; CDR3 DNA: TGCGCCAGCAGCTTGGTGGGACAGGGGGACGGCTACACCTTC; CDR3 protein: CASSLVGQGDGYTF
V gene: TRBV6-2/TRBV6-3; D gene: TRBD2; J gene: TRBJ2-7; clone size: .; CDR3 DNA: TGTGCCAGCAGTTACAACGGGGGGGTCTACGAGCAGTACTTC; CDR3 protein: CASSYNGGVYEQYF
V gene: TRBV5-1; D gene: .; J gene: TRBJ1-2; clone size: .; CDR3 DNA: TGCGCCAGCAGCTTAAGCCGAAACTATGGCTACACCTTC; CDR3 protein: CASSLSRNYGYTF
V gene: TRBV10-3; D gene: .; J gene: TRBJ2-3; clone size: .; CDR3 DNA: TGTGCCATCAGGGGGAGCACAGATACGCAGTATTTT; CDR3 protein: CAIRGSTDTQYF
V gene: TRBV9; D gene: TRBD1; J gene: TRBJ2-1; clone size: .; CDR3 DNA: TGTGCCAGCAGCCCCCACCGGGACAGGGGGTACAATGAGCAGTTCTTC; CDR3 protein: CASSPHRDRGYNEQFF
V gene: TRBV24-1; D gene: TRBD2; J gene: TRBJ2-3; clone size: few; CDR3 DNA: TGTGCCACCAGTGATTTCGGCGGGGGGGCTTTTGATACGCAGTATTTT; CDR3 protein: CATSDFGGGAFDTQYF
V gene: TRBV5-1; D gene: TRBD1; J gene: TRBJ1-2; clone size: many; CDR3 DNA: TGCGCCAGCAGCTTGGGCGGGACAGGGGCGAACTATGGCTACACCTTC; CDR3 protein: CASSLGGTGANYGYTF
V gene: TRBV11-2; D gene: .; J gene: TRBJ2-1; clone size: many; CDR3 DNA: TGTGCCAGCAGCAGGGATTCCTACAATGAGCAGTTCTTC; CDR3 protein: CASSRDSYNEQFF
V gene: TRBV24-1; D gene: .; J gene: TRBJ2-1; clone size: few; CDR3 DNA: TGTGCCACCAGTGATTTGTGGGACAATGAGCAGTTCTTC; CDR3 protein: CATSDLWDNEQFF
V gene: TRBV20-1; D gene: .; J gene: TRBJ1-3; clone size: few; CDR3 DNA: TGCAGTGCGTATGGATTAAGCTCTGGAAACACCATATATTTT; CDR3 protein: CSAYGLSSGNTIYF
V gene: TRBV5-1; D gene: TRBD2; J gene: TRBJ2-2; clone size: many; CDR3 DNA: TGCGCCAGCAGCCATGGACTAGCTTACACCGGGGAGCTGTTTTTT; CDR3 protein: CASSHGLAYTGELFF
V gene: TRBV4-1; D gene: .; J gene: TRBJ2-3; clone size: .; CDR3 DNA: TGCGCCAGCAGCCAAGACCCAGTAACAGATACGCAGTATTTT; CDR3 protein: CASSQDPVTDTQYF
V gene: TRBV7-9; D gene: .; J gene: TRBJ2-3; clone size: .; CDR3 DNA: TGTGCCAGCAGCTTAGCGCCGCTCGCAGATACGCAGTATTTT; CDR3 protein: CASSLAPLADTQYF
V gene: TRBV12-3/TRBV12-4; D gene: TRBD1; J gene: TRBJ2-7; clone size: .; CDR3 DNA: TGTGCCAGCAGTACGCCGGGACAGGGAGGGAACGTGTACTTC; CDR3 protein: CASSTPGQGGNVYF
V gene: TRBV7-3; D gene: .; J gene: TRBJ2-7; clone size: few; CDR3 DNA: TGTGCCAGCAGCAATGGGGGGGAGCAGTACTTC; CDR3 protein: CASSNGGEQYF
V gene: TRBV6-5; D gene: TRBD1; J gene: TRBJ1-5; clone size: .; CDR3 DNA: TGTGCCAGCAGTTCGTCCGGGACAGGGGGCCGTCAGCCCCAGCATTTT; CDR3 protein: CASSSSGTGGRQPQHF
V gene: TRBV5-4; D gene: .; J gene: TRBJ1-1; clone size: .; CDR3 DNA: TGTGCCAGCAGCCGGGACATGAGTCTCCCGAACACTGAAGCTTTCTTT; CDR3 protein: CASSRDMSLPNTEAFF
V gene: TRBV5-1; D gene: .; J gene: TRBJ2-1; clone size: few; CDR3 DNA: TGCGCCAGCAGTCTAGCGCCGAGCTCCTACAATGAGCAGTTCTTC; CDR3 protein: CASSLAPSSYNEQFF
V gene: TRBV7-3; D gene: TRBD2; J gene: TRBJ2-7; clone size: many; CDR3 DNA: TGTGCCAGCAGCTCCGGGACTAGCGGCCAAAGGTACTTC; CDR3 protein: CASSSGTSGQRYF
V gene: TRBV4-1; D gene: .; J gene: TRBJ2-1; clone size: few; CDR3 DNA: TGCGCCAGCAGCCAAATTCCGGTCACAGGTTATTTCAGCTCCTACAATGAGCAGTTCTTC; CDR3 protein: CASSQIPVTGYFSSYNEQFF
V gene: TRBV7-7; D gene: TRBD2; J gene: TRBJ2-1; clone size: .; CDR3 DNA: TGTGCTAGCAGCTTAGGCAGCGGGGGGGCCGATGAGCAGTTCTTC; CDR3 protein: CASSLGSGGADEQFF
V gene: TRBV12-3/TRBV12-4; D gene: .; J gene: TRBJ1-2; clone size: few; CDR3 DNA: TGTGCCAGCAGTAGGCACGAGCGCTATGGCTACACCTTC; CDR3 protein: CASSRHERYGYTF
V gene: TRBV9; D gene: .; J gene: TRBJ1-1; clone size: few; CDR3 DNA: TGTGCCAGCAGCGAGGGACCGAACACTGAAGCTTTCTTT; CDR3 protein: CASSEGPNTEAFF
V gene: TRBV7-2; D gene: .; J gene: TRBJ1-2; clone size: .; CDR3 DNA: TGTGCCAGCAGCTTCACCGCGTCGGGAGCATATGGCTACACCTTC; CDR3 protein: CASSFTASGAYGYTF
V gene: TRBV6-2/TRBV6-3; D gene: TRBD1; J gene: TRBJ1-5; clone size: .; CDR3 DNA: TGTGCCAGCAGTTATCAGGGGGCCCAGCATTTT; CDR3 protein: CASSYQGAQHF
V gene: TRBV12-3/TRBV12-4; D gene: .; J gene: TRBJ1-2; clone size: .; CDR3 DNA: TGTGCCTTCAGTTTAGTGGGCAGTTGGGGAGATGGCTACACCTTC; CDR3 protein: CAFSLVGSWGDGYTF
V gene: TRBV20-1; D gene: .; J gene: TRBJ1-1; clone size: few; CDR3 DNA: TGCAGTGCTAAAATCGGGGGGCACACTGAAGCTTTCTTT; CDR3 protein: CSAKIGGHTEAFF
V gene: TRBV4-2; D gene: TRBD1; J gene: TRBJ2-5; clone size: .; CDR3 DNA: TGTGCCAGCAGCCAAGGGGACAGGGGACGAGAAGAGACCCAGTACTTC; CDR3 protein: CASSQGDRGREETQYF